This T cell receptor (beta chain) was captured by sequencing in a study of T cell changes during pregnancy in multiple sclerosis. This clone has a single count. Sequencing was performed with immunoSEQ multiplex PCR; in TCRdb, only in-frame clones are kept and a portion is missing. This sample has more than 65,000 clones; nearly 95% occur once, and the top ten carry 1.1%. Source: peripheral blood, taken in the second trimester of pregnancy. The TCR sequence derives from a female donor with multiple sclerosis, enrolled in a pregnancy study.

The CDR3 spells CASSTGIGELFF. CDR3 DNA: TGTGCCAGTAGCACAGGGATCGGGGAGCTGTTTTTT. This sequence joins TRBV19 and TRBJ2-2; maybe TRBD1 (6 bases). Trimming removed 6 bases at V and 7 bases at J, with 9 bases between. The CDR3 sequence is 12 residues long. Germline V gene sequence: CDR1 LNHDA, CDR2 SQIVND (reference sequence). Full variable domain (outside the CDR3, taken from reference TRBV19 and TRBJ2-2): DGGITQSPKYLFRKEGQNVTLSCEQNLNHDAMYWYRQDPGQGLRLIYYSQIVNDFQKGDIAEGYSVSREKKESFPLTVTSAQKNPTAFYLCASSTGIGELFFGEGSRLTVL.